Presented here are 2 T cell receptor beta chains from one specimen sequenced in a study of shared clonotypes between healthy human individuals. Data came from immunoSEQ multiplex PCR; TCRdb stores just in-frame clones and leaves some out. The sample records 90,000 to 150,000 clones, about 70% being singletons. The sequenced sample was memory CD8+ T cells sorted from blood. Documented subset: CD45RO+ cells pooled with CCR7-negative TemRA cells. The receptors come from a woman aged 25-40 years in good health.

The genes are TRBV18 and TRBJ1-2; 7 bases fit TRBD1. The J segment lost 5 bases and the V segment lost 3 bases, leaving 18 bases of the junction unmatched. The V gene's germline CDR1 is KGHSH and CDR2 LQKENI. The CDR3 is made up of 18 amino acids. CDR3: CASSPLVYTTGVKYGYTF. The DNA of the CDR3 is TGTGCCAGCTCACCGCTGGTATATACAACAGGGGTTAAATATGGCTACACCTTC.

This clone was detected only a few times. V usage is TRBV2 and J usage is TRBJ2-3; D is unclear. V lost 6 bases and J 2 bases, leaving 9 bases between the germline ends. CDR3 length equals 13 residues. Germline V lookup: CDR1 SNHLY, CDR2 FYNNEI. The CDR3, as DNA: TGTGCCAGCAGACGTTCCTCCACAGATACGCAGTATTTT. Its protein is CASRRSSTDTQYF.